A selection of T cell receptor beta chains follows, all from one sample in a study of Graves' ophthalmopathy and Graves' hyperthyroidism. TCRdb called the multiplex PCR reads again in MiXCR, with one record for every CDR3 protein. The repertoire holds 450,000 to 600,000 distinct CDR3 sequences, with 39% as singletons. The sample consisted of peripheral blood or thyroid tissue (not recorded which). The source of these receptors is an adult man with Graves' hyperthyroidism. CDR3s include the opening cysteine and the closing phenylalanine or tryptophan.

V: TRBV7-9; J: TRBJ1-5; CDR3: CASRRLVGRETQHF
V: TRBV7-6; J: TRBJ1-2; CDR3: CASSEPGQIGYTF
V: TRBV19; J: TRBJ1-5; CDR3: CASSIRGPNQPQHF
V: TRBV12-3/TRBV12-4; J: TRBJ2-2; CDR3: CASRSSQQGSNTGELFF
V: TRBV29-1; J: TRBJ2-3; CDR3: CSVGAARTDTQYF
V: TRBV7-9; J: TRBJ2-5; CDR3: CASSPLGLAGGLFF
V: TRBV20-1; J: TRBJ2-7; CDR3: CSARDLAGRYEQYF
V: TRBV12-3/TRBV12-4; J: TRBJ1-2; CDR3: CASSLRGRLGYGYTF
V: TRBV2; J: TRBJ2-7; CDR3: CASSVGDRGLYEQYF
V: TRBV20-1; J: TRBJ1-1; CDR3: CSANPGGEAFF
V: TRBV7-9; J: TRBJ2-7; CDR3: CASSLRTGGTPYEQYF
V: TRBV25-1; J: TRBJ1-1; CDR3: CASSYRQGGTEALF
V: TRBV7-9; J: TRBJ1-1; CDR3: CASSLLDEAFF
V: TRBV19; J: TRBJ1-6; CDR3: CASSPRGPGDSPLHF
V: TRBV24-1; J: TRBJ2-7; CDR3: CATSDQGRDEQYF
V: TRBV7-2; J: TRBJ2-6; CDR3: CASSFGWGANVLTF
V: TRBV7-9; J: TRBJ1-2; CDR3: CASSLLSGGQAEGYTF
V: TRBV5-1; J: TRBJ2-3; CDR3: CASSLGHTSDTQYF
V: TRBV7-9; J: TRBJ2-7; CDR3: CASSALSYEQYF
V: TRBV7-9; J: TRBJ1-2; CDR3: CASSHILEGEKNGYTF
V: TRBV5-1; J: TRBJ1-1; CDR3: CASSLGSGDTEAFF
V: TRBV24-1; J: TRBJ2-5; CDR3: CATSDPRLGGGFGETQYF
V: TRBV24-1; J: TRBJ2-7; CDR3: CATGDKFYEQYF
V: TRBV29-1; J: TRBJ1-2; CDR3: CSVEETRDRVSGYTF
V: TRBV19; J: -; CDR3: CASSPRASGSSEQFF
V: TRBV10-3; J: TRBJ2-2; CDR3: CASSYFFAGGNTGELFF
V: TRBV28; J: TRBJ2-7; CDR3: CASSLPGKPYEQYF
V: TRBV19; J: TRBJ1-2; CDR3: CASSTLSTNYGYTF
V: TRBV20-1; J: TRBJ1-5; CDR3: CSAPERGGGNQPQHF
V: TRBV20-1; J: TRBJ1-5; CDR3: CSAIRQGSNQPQHF
V: TRBV7-8; J: TRBJ1-1; CDR3: CASSSGTVLEAFF
V: TRBV2; J: TRBJ2-3; CDR3: CASGRGTSGRTDTQYF
V: TRBV9; J: TRBJ1-6; CDR3: CASSPRGAAPLHF
V: TRBV5-1; J: TRBJ2-7; CDR3: CASMVRTGDYEQYF
V: TRBV9; J: TRBJ1-2; CDR3: CASSPDRQDYGYTF
V: TRBV29-1; J: TRBJ1-5; CDR3: CSVVRQNSNQPQHF
V: TRBV2; J: TRBJ2-3; CDR3: CASSPGQNTDTQYF
V: TRBV7-2; J: TRBJ2-5; CDR3: CASSLVATRQGNQETQYF
V: TRBV2; J: TRBJ2-5; CDR3: CASNLAGGGQETQYF
V: TRBV7-9; J: TRBJ1-4; CDR3: CASSLGTDGEKLFF
V: TRBV6-1; J: TRBJ1-1; CDR3: CASSLHRVNTEAFF
V: TRBV20-1; J: TRBJ1-6; CDR3: CSARPTGSSYNSPLHF
V: TRBV10-3; J: TRBJ2-5; CDR3: CAISWQGEETQYF
V: TRBV20-1; J: TRBJ1-4; CDR3: CSAYRDRVNRDLEKLFF
V: TRBV19; J: TRBJ1-2; CDR3: CASSYTGSGGRGNYGYTF
V: TRBV7-3; J: TRBJ2-7; CDR3: CASSLNDGSHYEQYF
V: TRBV27; J: -; CDR3: CASCPNRCNEQFF
V: TRBV24-1; J: TRBJ1-2; CDR3: CATSAPGTENYGYTF
V: TRBV12-5; J: TRBJ1-1; CDR3: CASGLVSGRNTEAFF
V: TRBV5-1; J: TRBJ2-7; CDR3: CVRGPGPSYEQYF
V: TRBV7-9; J: TRBJ2-3; CDR3: CASSVGQGIFPDTQYF
V: TRBV7-6; J: TRBJ2-7; CDR3: CASSPTAGDNYEQYF
V: TRBV10-3; J: TRBJ2-7; CDR3: CASSETHSGNYEQYF
V: TRBV2; J: -; CDR3: CASSEGGTAYYNEQFF
V: TRBV11-2; J: TRBJ1-2; CDR3: CASSLSERYGYTF
V: TRBV27; J: TRBJ2-7; CDR3: CASSQRSGEQYF
V: TRBV16; J: TRBJ1-2; CDR3: CASSQSSEDYGYTF
V: TRBV7-6; J: TRBJ1-2; CDR3: CASSLGTAANYGYTF
V: TRBV2; J: TRBJ1-6; CDR3: CASSRDHGTGDSPLHF